A single sample gave rise to the 5 T cell receptor beta chains below, sequenced in a study of shared clonotypes between healthy human individuals. TCRdb's table, derived via immunoSEQ multiplex PCR, lists solely in-frame clones and lacks some. Here the sample spans 980,000 or so clones, around 80% being singletons. The sample consisted of memory CD4+ T cells sorted from blood. Subset reported: CD45RA-negative fraction. The source is a man younger than 35 in good health.

The rearrangement uses TRBV7-9 and TRBJ2-2; 8 positions agree with TRBD1. The CDR3 is 16 amino acids. The germline V gene has CDR1 SEHNR and CDR2 FQNEAQ (reference sequence). J lost 2 bases, V lost 6 bases, and 8 bases had no gene match. CDR3 sequence: CASRAPGGANTGELFF. CDR3 nucleotides: TGTGCCAGCAGGGCTCCAGGGGGCGCCAACACCGGGGAGCTGTTTTTT. Complete variable domain (other parts from reference TRBV7-9 and TRBJ2-2): DTGVSQNPRHKITKRGQNVTFRCDPISEHNRLYWYRQTLGQGPEFLTYFQNEAQLEKSRLLSDRFSAERPKGSFSTLEIQRTEQGDSAMYLCASRAPGGANTGELFFGEGSRLTVL.

This clone was observed a handful of times. The rearrangement links TRBV11-2 to TRBJ1-1; D unresolved. Germline V gives CDR1 SGHAT, CDR2 FQNNGV. This CDR3 region has 12 residues. V was clipped by 5 bases and J by 10 bases, with 14 bases between them. The CDR3 reads CASSPRARLAFF. CDR3 nucleotide sequence: TGTGCCAGCAGCCCCCGTGCACGGTTAGCTTTCTTT.

CDR3 nucleotides: TGTGCCAGCTCCGGGACGATTCCAAACATTCAGTACTTC. Protein sequence: CASSGTIPNIQYF. The chain couples TRBV11-2 to TRBJ2-4; the D gene could be TRBD1 or TRBD2 (5 bases each). Germline V CDR1 and CDR2: SGHAT, FQNNGV. Trimming shortened V by 8 bases and J by 6 bases, and 14 bases separated the two germline ends. The CDR3 covers 13 residues.

The chain joins TRBV7-2 to TRBJ1-4, with 7 bases matching TRBD1. The CDR3 contains 15 residues. V shed 5 bases and J 5 bases; nucleotides not matched to a gene: 8. Germline CDR1 SGHTA, CDR2 FQGNSA. The CDR3 loop reads CASSLRTGPNEKLFF. DNA for the CDR3: TGTGCCAGCAGCCTCCGGACAGGCCCAAATGAAAAACTGTTTTTT.

This clone appeared a single time. J is TRBJ2-1 and V is TRBV6-5, with TRBD2 matching over 11 bases. CDR3 length: 15 residues. Trimming removed 6 bases from V and 4 bases from J; junction bases left unmatched: 5. Germline V gene lookup returns CDR1 MNHEY and CDR2 SVGAGI. The CDR3 here is CASRGLAGQYNEQFF. In nucleotides, the CDR3 is TGTGCCAGCAGAGGACTAGCGGGCCAGTACAATGAGCAGTTCTTC.